The 2 T cell receptor beta chains below all came from one sample that was sequenced in a study of cytomegalovirus exposure and HLA in healthy donors. The repertoire was sequenced with immunoSEQ multiplex PCR; TCRdb's copy has only in-frame clones and lacks some. Among about 280,000 clones listed, over 75% were seen once. The sequencing sample was made of PBMCs. The receptor source for this set is a young woman in good health and CMV-seronegative.

The rearrangement links TRBV30 to TRBJ2-5; 8 nucleotides match TRBD1. Germline CDR1 reads GTSNPN; CDR2 reads SVGIG (reference sequence). Trimming took 5 bases from V and 5 from J; bases not matched to a gene: 10. There are 14 residues in the CDR3. CDR3: CAWDRGPGWETQYF. CDR3 nucleotides: TGTGCCTGGGACAGGGGCCCAGGGTGGGAGACCCAGTACTTC.

This CDR3 reads CASNRSPGQGTYEQYF. Written as DNA, the CDR3 is TGCGCCAGCAATAGATCTCCGGGACAGGGAACCTACGAGCAGTACTTC. The rearrangement links TRBV10-1 to TRBJ2-7; 9 bases are a match to TRBD1. CDR1 WNHNN and CDR2 SYGVQD come from the germline V gene (reference sequence). With V trimmed by 7 bases and J by 2 bases, 12 bases remained unmatched. This CDR3 is 16 amino acids long.